These 2 T cell receptor beta chains were all obtained from the same sample, sequenced in a study of T-cell memory formation after mild COVID-19. TCRdb reprocessed the 5' RACE reads via MiXCR and lists one record per CDR3 protein. Found here are 560,000 or so distinct CDR3 sequences, 17% of them singletons; the top ten hold around 7.8%. The sequenced sample was PBMCs or a T cell subset sorted from them (not recorded which). The origin of the receptors is an adult woman who had mild COVID-19 (a few samples of this study predate the infection). Cell type and time point are not known.

This clonotype was seen a handful of times. The V gene is TRBV12-3 or TRBV12-4, the J gene TRBJ1-5, with D possibly matching TRBD1 (5 bases). V lost 3 bases and J lost 3, with 12 bases in between. The CDR3 covers 15 residues. The CDR3 is CASSLGGLINQPQHF. The DNA of the CDR3 is TGTGCCAGCAGTTTGGGGGGATTGATCAATCAGCCCCAGCATTTT.

This clonotype turned up a few times. V usage is TRBV7-2 and J usage is TRBJ2-1; the D gene is possibly TRBD2 (6 bases). The V and J ends lost 8 bases and 0 bases respectively, with 20 bases between them. Germline CDR1 and CDR2: SGHTA and FQGNSA. The CDR3 is 17 amino acids. CDR3 sequence reads: CASSPFPGGSSYNEQFF. CDR3 bases: TGTGCCAGCTCACCATTTCCCGGGGGAAGCTCCTACAATGAGCAGTTCTTC.